This TCR beta chain originates from a study of blood T cell repertoires in COVID-19. Study at large: The origin of the acute and convalescent COVID-19 samples was the United States, Italy and Spain. Sample material is recorded as cDNA or gDNA derived from T cells, B-cell-depleted T cells, or PBMCs.

The CDR3 spans 16 residues. Germline V gives CDR1 SGHVS, CDR2 FQNEAQ. V lost 4 bases to trimming and J lost 0 bases; unmatched junction nucleotides: 6. In the original analysis: Quantification of nucleated cells was approximated via reference gene primer amplification. This table comes from immunoSEQ multiplex PCR, and its TCRdb copy is limited to in-frame clones, with some not included. V and J calls and clone size are given by that table; D and trimming were obtained from the DNA. Of roughly 130,000 clones listed, about 80% were seen once; the top ten hold less than 20%. The specimen sequenced was peripheral blood. The rearrangement links TRBV7-8 to TRBJ2-3; TRBD2 matches 8 bases. The sequence was obtained from a woman in her fifties or sixties with acute or convalescent COVID-19. CDR3 nucleotides: TGTGCCAGCAGCTCCCGGGGGGGGACTAGCACAGATACGCAGTATTTT. Protein product: CASSSRGGTSTDTQYF.